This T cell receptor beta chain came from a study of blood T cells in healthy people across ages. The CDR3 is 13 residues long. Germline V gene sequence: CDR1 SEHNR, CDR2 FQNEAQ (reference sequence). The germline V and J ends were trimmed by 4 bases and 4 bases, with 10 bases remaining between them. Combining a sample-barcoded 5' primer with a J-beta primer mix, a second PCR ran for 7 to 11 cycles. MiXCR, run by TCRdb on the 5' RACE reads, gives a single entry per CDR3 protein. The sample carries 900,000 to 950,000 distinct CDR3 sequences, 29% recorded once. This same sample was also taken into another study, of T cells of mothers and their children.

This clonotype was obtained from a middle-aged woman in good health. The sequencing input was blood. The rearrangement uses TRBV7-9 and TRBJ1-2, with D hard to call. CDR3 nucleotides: TGTGCCAGCAGCTCAGAACCGTCCTATGGCTACACCTTC. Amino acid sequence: CASSSEPSYGYTF.